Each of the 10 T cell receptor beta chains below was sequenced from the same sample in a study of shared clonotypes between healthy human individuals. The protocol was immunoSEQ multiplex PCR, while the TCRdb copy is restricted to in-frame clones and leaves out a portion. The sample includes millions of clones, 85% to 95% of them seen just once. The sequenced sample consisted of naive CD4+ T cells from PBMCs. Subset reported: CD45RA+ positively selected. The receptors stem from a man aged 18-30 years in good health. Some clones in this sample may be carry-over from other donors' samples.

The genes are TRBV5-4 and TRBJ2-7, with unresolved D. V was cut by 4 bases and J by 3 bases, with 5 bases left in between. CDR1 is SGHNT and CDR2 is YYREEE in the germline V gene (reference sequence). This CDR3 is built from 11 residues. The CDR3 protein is CASSGGYEQYF. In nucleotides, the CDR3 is TGTGCCAGCAGCGGCGGCTACGAGCAGTACTTC.

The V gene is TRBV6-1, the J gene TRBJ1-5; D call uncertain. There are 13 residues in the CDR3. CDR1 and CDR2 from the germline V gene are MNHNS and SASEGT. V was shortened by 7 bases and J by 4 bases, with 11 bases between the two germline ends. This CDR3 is CASKPALNQPQHF. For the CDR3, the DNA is TGTGCCAGCAAGCCGGCTTTGAATCAGCCCCAGCATTTT.

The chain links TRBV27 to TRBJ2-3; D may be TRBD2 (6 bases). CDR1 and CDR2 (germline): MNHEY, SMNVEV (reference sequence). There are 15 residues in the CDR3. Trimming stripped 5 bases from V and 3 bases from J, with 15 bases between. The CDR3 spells CASSPSGGTTDTQYF. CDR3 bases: TGTGCCAGCAGTCCGTCTGGAGGGACGACAGATACGCAGTATTTT.

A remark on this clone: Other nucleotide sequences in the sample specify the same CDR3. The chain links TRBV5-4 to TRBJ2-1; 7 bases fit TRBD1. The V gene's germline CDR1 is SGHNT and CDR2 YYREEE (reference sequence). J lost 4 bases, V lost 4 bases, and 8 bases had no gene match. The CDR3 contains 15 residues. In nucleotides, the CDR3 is TGTGCCAGCAGCCCGACAGGGAATTCTTACAATGAGCAGTTCTTC. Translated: CASSPTGNSYNEQFF.

The CDR3 DNA follows: TGTGCCGGCCAAACCAGCGGGAGTACAGATACGCAGTATTTT. Residues: CAGQTSGSTDTQYF. V and J are TRBV2 and TRBJ2-3, with TRBD2 identical over 8 bases. Germline V gene data show CDR1 as SNHLY and CDR2 as FYNNEI. The CDR3 runs to 14 residues. Trimming cost V 11 bases and J 3 bases; bases outside gene matches: 10.

CDR3 DNA sequence: TGTGCCACGAAAGCGGGAGATCGCTACGAGCAGTACTTC. This gives the protein CATKAGDRYEQYF. V usage is TRBV19 and J usage is TRBJ2-7; 8 bases match TRBD2. After removal of 10 bases from V and 3 bases from J, the junction contained 8 bases not matched to a gene. CDR3 size: 13 residues. The germline CDR1 and CDR2 sequences are LNHDA and SQIVND (reference sequence).

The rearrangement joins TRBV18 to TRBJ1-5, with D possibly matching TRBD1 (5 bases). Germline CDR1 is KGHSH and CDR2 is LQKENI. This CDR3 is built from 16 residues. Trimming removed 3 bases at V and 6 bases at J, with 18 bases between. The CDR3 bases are TGTGCCAGCTCACCGGTCTCGTCAGGGTTCGGTCAGCCCCAGCATTTT. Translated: CASSPVSSGFGQPQHF.

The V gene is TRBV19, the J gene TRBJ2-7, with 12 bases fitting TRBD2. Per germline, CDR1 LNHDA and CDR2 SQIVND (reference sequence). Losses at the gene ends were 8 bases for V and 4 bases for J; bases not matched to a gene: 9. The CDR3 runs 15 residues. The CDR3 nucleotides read TGTGCCAGTGTGGCTAGCGGGAGGGCGCCATACGAGCAGTACTTC. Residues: CASVASGRAPYEQYF.

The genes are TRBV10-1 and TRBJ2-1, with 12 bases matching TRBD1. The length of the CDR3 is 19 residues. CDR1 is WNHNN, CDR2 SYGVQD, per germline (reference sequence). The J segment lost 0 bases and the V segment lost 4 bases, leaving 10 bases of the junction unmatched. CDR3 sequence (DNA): TGCGCCAGCAGTGCCCCGGGACAGGGGGCACCGAGCTCCTACAATGAGCAGTTCTTC. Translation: CASSAPGQGAPSSYNEQFF.

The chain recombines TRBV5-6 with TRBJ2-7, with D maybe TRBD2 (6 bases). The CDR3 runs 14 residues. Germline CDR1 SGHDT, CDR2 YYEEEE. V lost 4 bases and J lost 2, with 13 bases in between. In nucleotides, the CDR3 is TGTGCCAGCAGCCGGGGTAGCGGCGCCTACGAGCAGTACTTC. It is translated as CASSRGSGAYEQYF.